This T cell receptor beta chain emerged from a study of vaccination and CD4 T cells after COVID-19. Study overall: The cells in question were stimulated using overlapping spike peptides derived from SARS-CoV-2, HCoV-NL63, HCoV-OC43 and HCoV-229E.

The treatment denotes: roughly 11-day PBMC culture with coronavirus spike peptide pools or control peptides (ViraFEST assay). This CDR3 contains 16 residues. Trimming removed 6 bases at V and 2 bases at J, with 17 bases between. The germline CDR1 and CDR2 sequences are MNHNS and SASEGT. Sequencing of cultured CD4+ T cell DNA used the Oncomine TCR Beta short-read assay. DNA came from CD4+ T cells after culture. TCRdb independently ran MiXCR on the PCR reads; one entry per CDR3 protein. The sample lists 15,000 to 20,000 distinct CDR3 sequences, around 45% occurring once. As regards this clonotype: Its target is unknown.

This chain links TRBV6-1 with TRBJ1-3; tentatively, D is TRBD1 (5 bases). The sequenced material came from CD4+ T cells from blood, cultured in vitro. This clonotype was obtained from a human donor who had recovered from COVID-19. CDR3 DNA: TGTGCCAGCAGCCGGGACCAAGGAACCACTGGAAACACCATATATTTT. Translated, it gives CASSRDQGTTGNTIYF.